These 17 T cell receptor beta chains were sequenced from one sample in a study of control samples from healthy donors and cancer patients. The protocol was immunoSEQ multiplex PCR, while the TCRdb copy is restricted to in-frame clones and leaves out a portion. The sample lists approximately 140,000 clones, around 90% occurring once. The sequencing input was blood. These receptors all stem from a man aged 18 to 29 in good health.

V usage is TRBV2 and J usage is TRBJ2-7, with no clear D. The germline gives CDR1 SNHLY, CDR2 FYNNEI. The ends were cut back, 0 bases at V and 0 bases at J, with 9 bases in the middle. This CDR3 region has 15 residues. The CDR3 here is CASSEAHGSSYEQYF. DNA of the CDR3: TGTGCCAGCAGTGAAGCGCACGGCAGCTCCTACGAGCAGTACTTC.

The chain is built from TRBV6-5 and TRBJ1-1; D is unresolved. Germline V CDR1 and CDR2: MNHEY, SVGAGI. The CDR3 is made up of 12 amino acids. Trimming left V 0 bases short and J 10 bases short, with 9 bases between. CDR3 residues: CASSYSGGIAFF. The CDR3 bases are TGTGCCAGCAGTTACTCAGGCGGGATAGCTTTCTTT.

As concerns this clone: The sample holds other DNA sequences that translate to the same CDR3. This chain connects TRBV18 to TRBJ2-3; D is undetermined. Germline V gene lookup returns CDR1 KGHSH and CDR2 LQKENI. Trimming removed 2 bases at V and 3 bases at J, with 0 bases between. The CDR3 runs 11 residues. The CDR3 here is CASSPTDTQYF. The CDR3 region has the DNA TGTGCCAGCTCACCAACAGATACGCAGTATTTT. The variable domain in full, with the rest retrieved from reference TRBV18 and TRBJ2-3, is NAGVMQNPRHLVRRRGQEARLRCSPMKGHSHVYWYRQLPEEGLKFMVYLQKENIIDESGMPKERFSAEFPKEGPSILRIQQVVRGDSAAYFCASSPTDTQYFGPGTRLTVL.

The V call is TRBV21-1, the J call TRBJ2-3; the D call in the table, TRBD1, was not verified against the DNA. TRBV21-1 is shown as a pseudogene. This CDR3 has 17 amino acids. This chain's CDR3 is CASSNVEQGVEEDTQYF. The DNA for the CDR3 is TGTGCCAGCAGCAATGTTGAACAGGGCGTAGAAGAAGATACGCAGTATTTT.

The gene calls are TRBV4-3 and TRBJ1-2, with TRBD1 as a possible D gene (5 bases). Germline CDR1 and CDR2: LGHNA and YSLEER. The CDR3 has 16 amino acids. Trimming stripped 0 bases from V and 0 bases from J, with 11 bases between. CDR3 DNA: TGCGCCAGCAGCCAAGATGGCAGGGCCCCTAACTATGGCTACACCTTC. Translated, it gives CASSQDGRAPNYGYTF.

This chain connects TRBV3-1 (or the pseudogene TRBV3-2) to TRBJ2-7; D remains unclear. CDR1 LGHDT and CDR2 YNNKEL come from the germline V gene (reference sequence). V lost 1 base, J lost 7 bases, and 8 bases lay in between. The length of the CDR3 is 12 residues. In DNA, the CDR3 is TGTGCCAGCAGCCAAGTGCAATCTGAGCAGTACTTC. Protein sequence: CASSQVQSEQYF.

This sequence joins TRBV6-5 and TRBJ1-5; D unclear. This CDR3 contains 13 residues. V gave up 8 bases and J gave up 6 bases, with 14 bases separating them. From germline, CDR1 is MNHEY and CDR2 SVGAGI. The chain's CDR3 is CASSTEGTQPQHF. For the CDR3, the DNA is TGTGCCAGCTCTACAGAGGGAACTCAGCCCCAGCATTTT.

The chain joins TRBV6-1 to TRBJ2-7; D unclear. CDR1 is MNHNS and CDR2 is SASEGT in the germline V gene. Trimming left V 2 bases short and J 5 bases short, with 4 bases between. The CDR3 has 11 residues. This CDR3 is CASSEIHEQYF. CDR3 sequence (DNA): TGTGCCAGCAGTGAAATCCACGAGCAGTACTTC.

The rearrangement joins TRBV4-1 to TRBJ1-3, with D tentatively TRBD1 (6 bases). V lost 1 base and J lost 4, with 14 bases in between. The CDR3 is made up of 16 amino acids. Per the germline V gene, CDR1 is MGHRA and CDR2 is YSYEKL. Here the CDR3 DNA reads TGCGCCAGCAGCCAAGGTCAGGGGCGAGTCGGAAACACCATATATTTT. Translated, it gives CASSQGQGRVGNTIYF.

The CDR3 region has the DNA TGTGCCAACATTTTAAGTTGGGGGCCGGGCAATCAGCCCCAGCATTTT. This gives the protein CANILSWGPGNQPQHF. The genes are TRBV28 and TRBJ1-5, with D possibly being TRBD1 (6 bases). This CDR3 contains 16 residues. V gave up 10 bases and J gave up 2 bases, with 21 bases separating them. From germline, CDR1 is MDHEN and CDR2 SYDVKM.

The rearrangement uses TRBV11-2 and TRBJ2-7; 13 bases agree with TRBD2. Germline-derived CDR1 and CDR2 are SGHAT and FQNNGV. V lost 3 bases and J lost 2; bases outside the gene matches: 1. The CDR3 runs 15 residues. The CDR3 loop is CASSFTSGGAYEQYF. The CDR3 DNA sequence: TGTGCCAGCAGCTTCACTAGCGGGGGGGCCTACGAGCAGTACTTC.

The chain carries TRBV5-1 and TRBJ2-2; D may be TRBD1 (6 bases). The CDR3 is 15 amino acids. Per the germline V gene, CDR1 is SGHRS and CDR2 is YFSETQ. Deletions cut 3 bases from V and 2 bases from J, with 11 bases between. CDR3 bases: TGCGCCAGCAGCTCCGGGACACTCAACACCGGGGAGCTGTTTTTT. Translated, it gives CASSSGTLNTGELFF.

The chain links TRBV30 to TRBJ2-3; D is undetermined. Germline loops: CDR1 GTSNPN, CDR2 SVGIG (reference sequence). The CDR3 has 12 amino acids. V lost 5 bases and J lost 1, with 7 bases in between. The CDR3 bases are TGTGCCTGGGGTAGAGGCACAGATACGCAGTATTTT. Translation: CAWGRGTDTQYF.

V gene TRBV4-2 combines with J gene TRBJ1-6; the D gene is possibly TRBD1 (6 bases). The CDR3 extends over 18 amino acids. Per the germline V gene, CDR1 is LGHNA and CDR2 is YNFKEQ. Trimming took 0 bases from V and 8 from J, leaving 20 bases between them. The CDR3 loop reads CASSQDGGLQGSYSPLHF. For the CDR3, the DNA is TGTGCCAGCAGCCAAGATGGGGGCTTGCAGGGGAGTTATTCACCCCTCCACTTT.

The V and J genes are TRBV5-1 and TRBJ2-2, with a tentative D call TRBD1 (5 bases). V lost 3 bases, J lost 0 bases, and 12 bases lay in between. This CDR3 contains 16 residues. CDR1 is SGHRS and CDR2 is YFSETQ in the germline V gene. The CDR3 coding sequence is TGCGCCAGCAGCTCAGGGCAGGTAGCGAACACCGGGGAGCTGTTTTTT. It yields the protein CASSSGQVANTGELFF. The full variable domain, completed using reference TRBV5-1 and TRBJ2-2, is KAGVTQTPRYLIKTRGQQVTLSCSPISGHRSVSWYQQTPGQGLQFLFEYFSETQRNKGNFPGRFSGRQFSNSRSEMNVSTLELGDSALYLCASSSGQVANTGELFFGEGSRLTVL.

V usage is TRBV28 and J usage is TRBJ1-2, with D possibly being TRBD1 (5 bases). Germline CDR1 reads MDHEN; CDR2 reads SYDVKM. V gave up 2 bases and J gave up 6 bases, with 16 bases separating them. The CDR3 is 15 amino acids. The CDR3 region has the DNA TGTGCCAGCAGTTTAGCCCAGGGATGGGGTCATGGCTACACCTTC. It is translated as CASSLAQGWGHGYTF.

This chain joins TRBV3-1 (or the pseudogene TRBV3-2) and TRBJ1-1; D gene unclear. Trimming stripped 1 base from V and 6 bases from J, with 9 bases between. Germline CDR1 is LGHDT and CDR2 is YNNKEL (reference sequence). This CDR3 has 13 residues. The CDR3 region is CASSQAGRAEAFF. The CDR3 DNA reads as TGTGCCAGCAGCCAAGCGGGGAGGGCTGAAGCTTTCTTT.